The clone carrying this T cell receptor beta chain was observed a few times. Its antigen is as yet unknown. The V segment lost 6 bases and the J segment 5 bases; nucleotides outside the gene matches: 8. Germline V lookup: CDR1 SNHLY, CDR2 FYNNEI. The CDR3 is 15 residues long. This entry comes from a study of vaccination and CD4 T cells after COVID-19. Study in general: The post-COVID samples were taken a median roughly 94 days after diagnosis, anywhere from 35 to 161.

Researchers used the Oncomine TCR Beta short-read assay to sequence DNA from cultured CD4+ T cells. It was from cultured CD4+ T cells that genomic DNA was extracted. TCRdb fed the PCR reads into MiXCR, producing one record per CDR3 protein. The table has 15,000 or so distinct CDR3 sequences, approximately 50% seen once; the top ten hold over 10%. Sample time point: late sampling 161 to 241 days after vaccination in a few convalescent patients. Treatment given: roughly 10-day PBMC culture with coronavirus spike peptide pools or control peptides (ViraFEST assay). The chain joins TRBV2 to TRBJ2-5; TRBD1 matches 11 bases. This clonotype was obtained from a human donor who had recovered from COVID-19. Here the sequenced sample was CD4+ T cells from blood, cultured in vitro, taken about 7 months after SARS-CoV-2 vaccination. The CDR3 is CASRRDRGSQETQYF. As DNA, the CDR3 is TGTGCCAGCAGGCGGGACAGGGGGAGCCAGGAGACCCAGTACTTC.